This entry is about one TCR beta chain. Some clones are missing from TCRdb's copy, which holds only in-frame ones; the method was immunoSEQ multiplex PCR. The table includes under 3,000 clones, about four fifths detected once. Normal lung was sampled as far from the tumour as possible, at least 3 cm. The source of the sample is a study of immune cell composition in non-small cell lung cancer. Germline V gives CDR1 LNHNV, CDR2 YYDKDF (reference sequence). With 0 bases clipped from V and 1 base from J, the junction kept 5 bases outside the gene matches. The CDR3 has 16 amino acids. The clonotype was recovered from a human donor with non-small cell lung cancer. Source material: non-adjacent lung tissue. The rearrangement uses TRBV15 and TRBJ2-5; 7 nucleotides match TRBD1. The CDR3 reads CATSRDHRGFQETQYF. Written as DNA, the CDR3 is TGTGCCACCAGCAGAGATCACAGGGGCTTCCAAGAGACCCAGTACTTC.